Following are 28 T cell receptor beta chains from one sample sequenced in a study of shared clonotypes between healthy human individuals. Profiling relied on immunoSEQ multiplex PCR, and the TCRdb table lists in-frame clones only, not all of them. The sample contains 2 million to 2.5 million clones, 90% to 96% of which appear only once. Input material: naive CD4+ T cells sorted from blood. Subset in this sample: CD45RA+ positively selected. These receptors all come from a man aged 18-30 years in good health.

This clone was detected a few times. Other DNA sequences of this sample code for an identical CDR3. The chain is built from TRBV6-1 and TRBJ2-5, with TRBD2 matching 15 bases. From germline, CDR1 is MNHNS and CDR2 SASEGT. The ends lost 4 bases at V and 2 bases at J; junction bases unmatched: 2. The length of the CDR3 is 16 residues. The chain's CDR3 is CASSAGLAGGQETQYF. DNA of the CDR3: TGTGCCAGCAGTGCCGGACTAGCGGGAGGGCAAGAGACCCAGTACTTC.

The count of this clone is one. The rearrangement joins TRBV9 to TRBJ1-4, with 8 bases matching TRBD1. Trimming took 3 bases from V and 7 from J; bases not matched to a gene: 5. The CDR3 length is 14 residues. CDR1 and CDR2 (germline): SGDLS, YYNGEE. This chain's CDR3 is CASSERDRLEKLFF. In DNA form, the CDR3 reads TGTGCCAGCAGCGAACGGGACAGGCTTGAAAAACTGTTTTTT.

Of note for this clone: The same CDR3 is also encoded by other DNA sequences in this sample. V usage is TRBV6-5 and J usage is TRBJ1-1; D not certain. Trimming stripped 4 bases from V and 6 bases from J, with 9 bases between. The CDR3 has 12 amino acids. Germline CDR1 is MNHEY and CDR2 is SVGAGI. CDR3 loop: CASSSPGAEAFF. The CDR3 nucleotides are TGTGCCAGCAGTTCACCCGGGGCTGAAGCTTTCTTT.

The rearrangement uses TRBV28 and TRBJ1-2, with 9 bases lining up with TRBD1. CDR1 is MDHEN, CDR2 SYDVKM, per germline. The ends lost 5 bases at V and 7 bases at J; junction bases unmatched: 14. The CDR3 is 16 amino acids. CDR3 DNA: TGTGCCAGCAGTCCGCACTTCACAGGGGGCCTGGGTGGCTACACCTTC. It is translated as CASSPHFTGGLGGYTF.

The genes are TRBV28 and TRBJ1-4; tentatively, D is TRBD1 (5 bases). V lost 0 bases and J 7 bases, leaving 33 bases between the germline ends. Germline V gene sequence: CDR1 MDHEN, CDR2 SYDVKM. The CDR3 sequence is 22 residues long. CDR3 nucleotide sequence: TGTGCCAGCAGTTTATGGTCCACAAGCCCGACAGACACTAAGCCGCTAATTGAAAAACTGTTTTTT. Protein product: CASSLWSTSPTDTKPLIEKLFF.

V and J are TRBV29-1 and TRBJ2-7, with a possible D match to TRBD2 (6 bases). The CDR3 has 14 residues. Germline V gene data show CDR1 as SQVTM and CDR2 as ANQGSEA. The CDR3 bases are TGCAGTACTAAACTCCCCGGGGGCTCCTACGAGCAGTACTTC. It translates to CSTKLPGGSYEQYF.

The CDR3 DNA is TGTGCCTGGAATCACCGGGGGGTTACAGATACGCAGTATTTT. This translates into CAWNHRGVTDTQYF. The V call is TRBV30, the J call TRBJ2-3; TRBD2 agrees at 7 bases. V lost 4 bases and J lost 3; bases outside the gene matches: 7. Germline values: CDR1 GTSNPN, CDR2 SVGIG (reference sequence). The CDR3 extends over 14 amino acids.

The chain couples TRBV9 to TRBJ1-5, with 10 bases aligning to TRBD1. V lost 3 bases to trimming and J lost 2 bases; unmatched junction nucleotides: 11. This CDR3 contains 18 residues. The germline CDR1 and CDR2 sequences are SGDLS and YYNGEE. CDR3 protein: CASSAGQGGLTGNQPQHF. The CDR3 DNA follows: TGTGCCAGCAGCGCCGGACAGGGGGGGTTGACGGGCAATCAGCCCCAGCATTTT.

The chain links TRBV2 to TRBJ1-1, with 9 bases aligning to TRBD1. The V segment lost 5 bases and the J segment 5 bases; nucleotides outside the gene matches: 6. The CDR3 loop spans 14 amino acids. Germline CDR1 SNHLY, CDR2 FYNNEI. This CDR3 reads CASSQQGAATEAFF. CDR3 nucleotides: TGTGCCAGCAGTCAACAGGGGGCCGCGACTGAAGCTTTCTTT. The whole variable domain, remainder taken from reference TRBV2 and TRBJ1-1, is EPEVTQTPSHQVTQMGQEVILRCVPISNHLYFYWYRQILGQKVEFLVSFYNNEISEKSEIFDDQFSVERPDGSNFTLKIRSTKLEDSAMYFCASSQQGAATEAFFGQGTRLTVV.

The CDR3 is CAFRVAKNIQYF. Here the CDR3 DNA reads TGTGCCTTCAGGGTTGCCAAAAACATTCAGTACTTC. The rearrangement joins TRBV30 to TRBJ2-4; possibly TRBD1 for D (5 bases). CDR1 is GTSNPN, CDR2 SVGIG, per germline (reference sequence). V dropped 7 bases and J dropped 1 base, with 8 bases sitting between them. The CDR3 is made up of 12 amino acids.

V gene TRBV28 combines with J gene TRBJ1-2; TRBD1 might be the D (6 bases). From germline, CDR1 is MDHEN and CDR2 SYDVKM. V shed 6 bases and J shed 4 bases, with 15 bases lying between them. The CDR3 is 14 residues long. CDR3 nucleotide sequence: TGTGCCAGCAGATGGACAGCGGGAGGCTATGGCTACACCTTC. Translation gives CASRWTAGGYGYTF.

Here the CDR3 reads CASSPSGFGETQYF. As DNA, the CDR3 is TGTGCCAGCAGCCCGTCGGGCTTCGGGGAGACCCAGTACTTC. The chain couples TRBV7-9 to TRBJ2-5; no clear D gene. The ends were cut back, 5 bases at V and 5 bases at J, with 15 bases in the middle. CDR1 is SEHNR, CDR2 FQNEAQ, per germline (reference sequence). The CDR3 loop spans 14 amino acids.

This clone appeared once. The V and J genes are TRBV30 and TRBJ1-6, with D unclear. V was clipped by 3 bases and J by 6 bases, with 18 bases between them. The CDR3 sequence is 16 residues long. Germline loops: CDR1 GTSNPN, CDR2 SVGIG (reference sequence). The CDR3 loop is CAWRALSPRLNSPLHF. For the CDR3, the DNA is TGTGCCTGGAGGGCTTTGAGTCCGCGACTTAATTCACCCCTCCACTTT.

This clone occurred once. The CDR3 protein is CASSPRNSLNYGYTF. Written as DNA, the CDR3 is TGTGCCAGCAGCCCCCGTAATAGTCTTAACTATGGCTACACCTTC. The chain joins TRBV7-2 to TRBJ1-2; no clear D gene. Germline CDR1 SGHTA, CDR2 FQGNSA. This CDR3 is 15 amino acids long. V lost 5 bases to trimming and J lost 1 base, with 14 bases between them.

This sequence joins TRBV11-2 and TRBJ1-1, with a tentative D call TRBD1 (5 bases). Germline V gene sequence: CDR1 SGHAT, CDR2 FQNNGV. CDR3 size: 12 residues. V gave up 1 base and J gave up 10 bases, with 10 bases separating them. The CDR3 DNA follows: TGTGCCAGCAGCTTAGCTTCGGGGGGAGCTTTCTTT. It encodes CASSLASGGAFF.

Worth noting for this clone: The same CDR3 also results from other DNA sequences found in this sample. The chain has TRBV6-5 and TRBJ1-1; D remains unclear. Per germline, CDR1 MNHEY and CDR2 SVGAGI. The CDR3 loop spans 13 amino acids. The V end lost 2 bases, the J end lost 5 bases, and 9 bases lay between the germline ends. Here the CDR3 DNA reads TGTGCCAGCAGTTACGGTCGGGGAACTGAAGCTTTCTTT. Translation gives CASSYGRGTEAFF.

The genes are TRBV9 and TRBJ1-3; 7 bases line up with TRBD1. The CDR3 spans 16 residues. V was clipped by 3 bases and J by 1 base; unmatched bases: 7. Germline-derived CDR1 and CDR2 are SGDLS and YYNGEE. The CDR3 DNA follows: TGTGCCAGCAGCGGAGGGACAGCCGTATCTGGAAACACCATATATTTT. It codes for CASSGGTAVSGNTIYF.

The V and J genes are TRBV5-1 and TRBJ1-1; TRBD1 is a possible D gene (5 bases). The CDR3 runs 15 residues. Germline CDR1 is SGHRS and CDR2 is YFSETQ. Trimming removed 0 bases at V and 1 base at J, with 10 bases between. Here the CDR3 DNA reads TGCGCCAGCAGCTTGGGCGACAGACCGAACACTGAAGCTTTCTTT. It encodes CASSLGDRPNTEAFF.

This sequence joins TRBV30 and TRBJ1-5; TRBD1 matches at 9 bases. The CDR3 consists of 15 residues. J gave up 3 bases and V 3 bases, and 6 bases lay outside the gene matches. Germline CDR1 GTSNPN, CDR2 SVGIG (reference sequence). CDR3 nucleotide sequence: TGTGCCTGGAGACGGACAGGGGCCCTCAATCAGCCCCAGCATTTT. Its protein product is CAWRRTGALNQPQHF.

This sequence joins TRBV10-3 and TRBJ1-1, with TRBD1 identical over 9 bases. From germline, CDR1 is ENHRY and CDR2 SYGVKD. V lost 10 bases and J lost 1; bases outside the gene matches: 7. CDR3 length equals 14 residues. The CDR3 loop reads CATLDRGTNTEAFF. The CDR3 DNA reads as TGTGCCACGTTGGACAGGGGAACGAACACTGAAGCTTTCTTT.

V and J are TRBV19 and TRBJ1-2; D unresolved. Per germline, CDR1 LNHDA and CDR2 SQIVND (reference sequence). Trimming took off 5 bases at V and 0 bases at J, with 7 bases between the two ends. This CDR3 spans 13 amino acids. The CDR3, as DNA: TGTGCCAGTAGTCCTGAGACTAACTATGGCTACACCTTC. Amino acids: CASSPETNYGYTF.

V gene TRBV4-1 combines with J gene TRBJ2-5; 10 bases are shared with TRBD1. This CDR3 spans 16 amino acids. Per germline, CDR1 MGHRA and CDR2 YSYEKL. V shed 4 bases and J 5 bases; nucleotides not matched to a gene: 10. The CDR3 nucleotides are TGCGCCAGCAGCCGTTCCGGGACAGGGGAAATGGAGACCCAGTACTTC. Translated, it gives CASSRSGTGEMETQYF.

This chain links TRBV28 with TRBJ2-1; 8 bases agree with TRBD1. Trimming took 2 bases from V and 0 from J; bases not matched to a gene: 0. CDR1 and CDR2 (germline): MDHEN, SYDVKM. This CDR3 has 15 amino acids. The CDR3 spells CASSLQGASYNEQFF. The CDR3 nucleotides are TGTGCCAGCAGTTTACAGGGGGCCTCCTACAATGAGCAGTTCTTC.

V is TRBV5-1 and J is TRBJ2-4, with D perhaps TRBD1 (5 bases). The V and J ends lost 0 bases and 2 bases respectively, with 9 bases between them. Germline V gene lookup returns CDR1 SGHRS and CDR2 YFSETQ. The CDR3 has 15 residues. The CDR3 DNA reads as TGCGCCAGCAGCTTGGTATCAGGGACCAAAAACATTCAGTACTTC. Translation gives CASSLVSGTKNIQYF. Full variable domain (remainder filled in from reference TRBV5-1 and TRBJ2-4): KAGVTQTPRYLIKTRGQQVTLSCSPISGHRSVSWYQQTPGQGLQFLFEYFSETQRNKGNFPGRFSGRQFSNSRSEMNVSTLELGDSALYLCASSLVSGTKNIQYFGAGTRLSVL.

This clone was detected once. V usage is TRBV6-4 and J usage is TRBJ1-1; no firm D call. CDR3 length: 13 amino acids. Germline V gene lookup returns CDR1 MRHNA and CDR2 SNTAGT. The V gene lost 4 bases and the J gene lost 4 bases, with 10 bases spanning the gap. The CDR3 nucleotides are TGTGCCAGCAGTGGCTCCCTGGGCACTGAAGCTTTCTTT. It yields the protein CASSGSLGTEAFF.

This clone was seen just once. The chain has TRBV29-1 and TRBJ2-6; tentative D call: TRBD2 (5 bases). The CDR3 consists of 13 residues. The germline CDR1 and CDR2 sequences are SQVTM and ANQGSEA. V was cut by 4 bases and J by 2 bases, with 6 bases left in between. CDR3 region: CSVGGTGANVLTF. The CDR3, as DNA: TGCAGCGTTGGAGGGACTGGGGCCAACGTCCTGACTTTC.

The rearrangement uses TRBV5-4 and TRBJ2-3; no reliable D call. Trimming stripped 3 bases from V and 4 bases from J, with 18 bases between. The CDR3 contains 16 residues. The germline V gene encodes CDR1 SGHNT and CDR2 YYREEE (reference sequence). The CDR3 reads CASSWWPEQGPDTQYF. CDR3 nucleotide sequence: TGTGCCAGCAGCTGGTGGCCAGAGCAAGGGCCAGATACGCAGTATTTT.

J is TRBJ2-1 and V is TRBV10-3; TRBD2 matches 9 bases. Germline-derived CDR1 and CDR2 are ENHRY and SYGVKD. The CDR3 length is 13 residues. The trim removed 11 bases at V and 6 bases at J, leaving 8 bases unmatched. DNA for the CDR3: TGTGCCGTCGAGCGGGAGGTGGGCAATGAGCAGTTCTTC. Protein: CAVEREVGNEQFF.